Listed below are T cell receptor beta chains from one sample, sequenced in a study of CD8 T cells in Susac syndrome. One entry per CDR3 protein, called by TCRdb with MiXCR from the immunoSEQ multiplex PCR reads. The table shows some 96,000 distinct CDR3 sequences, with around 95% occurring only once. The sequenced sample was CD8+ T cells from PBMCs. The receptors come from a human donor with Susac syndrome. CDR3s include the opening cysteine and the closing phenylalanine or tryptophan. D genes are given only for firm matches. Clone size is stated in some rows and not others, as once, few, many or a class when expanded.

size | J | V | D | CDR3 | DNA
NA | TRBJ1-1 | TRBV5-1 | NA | CASTFGSEAFF | TGCGCCAGTACCTTCGGGAGTGAAGCTTTCTTT
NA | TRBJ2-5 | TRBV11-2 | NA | CASSFEGGETQYF | TGTGCCAGCAGCTTCGAGGGGGGCGAGACCCAGTACTTC
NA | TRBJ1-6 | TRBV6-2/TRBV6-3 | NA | CASEGTQLHF | TGTGCCAGCGAGGGGACCCAGCTCCACTTT
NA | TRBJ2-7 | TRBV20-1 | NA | CSARLEGTSGEQYF | TGCAGTGCTAGATTGGAGGGGACCAGTGGGGAGCAGTACTTC
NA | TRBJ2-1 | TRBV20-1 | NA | CSAPAGWGNNEQFF | TGCAGTGCTCCAGCGGGTTGGGGGAACAATGAGCAGTTCTTC
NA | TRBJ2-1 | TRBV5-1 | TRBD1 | CASSLGRGHNEQFF | TGCGCCAGCAGCTTGGGAAGGGGGCATAATGAGCAGTTCTTC
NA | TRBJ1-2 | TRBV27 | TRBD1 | CASSGTGDHGYTF | TGTGCCAGCAGCGGGACAGGGGACCATGGCTACACCTTC
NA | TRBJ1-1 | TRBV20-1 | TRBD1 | CSAKTGGDTEAFF | TGCAGTGCTAAGACAGGGGGCGACACTGAAGCTTTCTTT
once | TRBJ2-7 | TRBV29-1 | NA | CSVVQGGEQYF | TGCAGCGTAGTACAGGGAGGCGAGCAGTACTTC
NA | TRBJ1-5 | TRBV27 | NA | CASSWGFQPQHF | TGTGCCAGCAGTTGGGGTTTTCAGCCCCAGCATTTT
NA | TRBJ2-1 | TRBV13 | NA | CASSLAGRPNEQFF | TGTGCCAGCAGCTTAGCGGGTCGACCCAATGAGCAGTTCTTC
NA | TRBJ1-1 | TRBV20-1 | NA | CSASRTFQSEAFF | TGCAGTGCTTCCCGGACATTTCAATCTGAAGCTTTCTTT
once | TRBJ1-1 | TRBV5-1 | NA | CASSLAAGNTEAFF | TGCGCCAGCAGCTTGGCTGCAGGGAACACTGAAGCTTTCTTT
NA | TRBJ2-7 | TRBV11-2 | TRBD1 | CASSSHDRDRAWEQYF | TGTGCCAGCAGCTCGCACGACCGGGACAGGGCTTGGGAGCAGTACTTC
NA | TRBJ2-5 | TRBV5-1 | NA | CASSLAGYQETQYF | TGCGCCAGCAGCTTGGCAGGGTACCAAGAGACCCAGTACTTC
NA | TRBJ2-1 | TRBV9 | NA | CASSVGGWKQFF | TGTGCCAGCAGCGTAGGAGGGTGGAAGCAGTTCTTC
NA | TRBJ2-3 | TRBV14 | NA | CASSQGQRDTQYF | TGTGCCAGCAGCCAAGGACAGCGAGATACGCAGTATTTT
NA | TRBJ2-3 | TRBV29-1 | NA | CSVDTLYGSTDTQYF | TGCAGCGTTGATACCCTTTACGGGAGCACAGATACGCAGTATTTT
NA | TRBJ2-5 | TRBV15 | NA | CATSDRDGQETQYF | TGTGCCACCAGCGATCGGGACGGGCAAGAGACCCAGTACTTC
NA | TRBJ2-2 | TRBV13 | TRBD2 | CASSSGLAANTGELFF | TGTGCCAGCAGCTCGGGACTAGCGGCGAACACCGGGGAGCTGTTTTTT
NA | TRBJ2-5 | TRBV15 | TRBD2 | CATGEGETQYF | TGTGCCACCGGGGAGGGGGAGACCCAGTACTTC
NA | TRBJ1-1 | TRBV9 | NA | CASSAGTTNTEAFF | TGTGCCAGCAGCGCTGGGACCACGAACACTGAAGCTTTCTTT
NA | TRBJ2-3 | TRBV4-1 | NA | CASSQYPGSGDTQYF | TGCGCCAGCAGCCAATATCCAGGGTCGGGAGATACGCAGTATTTT
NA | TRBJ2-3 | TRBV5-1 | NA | CASRRESGTDTQYF | TGCGCCAGCAGAAGGGAGTCCGGCACAGATACGCAGTATTTT
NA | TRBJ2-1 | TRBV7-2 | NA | CASSLEQFF | TGTGCCAGCAGCCTAGAGCAGTTCTTC
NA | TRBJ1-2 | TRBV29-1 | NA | CSVEDPERGYTF | TGCAGCGTTGAGGACCCCGAGCGGGGCTACACCTTC
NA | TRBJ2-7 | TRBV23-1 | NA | CASNGDEQYF | TGCGCCAGCAATGGGGACGAGCAGTACTTC
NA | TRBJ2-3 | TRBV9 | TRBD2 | CASSAGTSGSTDTQYF | TGTGCCAGCAGCGCTGGGACTAGCGGTAGCACAGATACGCAGTATTTT
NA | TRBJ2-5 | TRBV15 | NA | CATSRVGSQETQYF | TGTGCCACCAGCAGAGTGGGCAGCCAAGAGACCCAGTACTTC
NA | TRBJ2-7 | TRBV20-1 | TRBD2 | CSARDGGTSGSYEQYF | TGCAGTGCTAGAGATGGGGGGACTAGCGGGAGCTACGAGCAGTACTTC
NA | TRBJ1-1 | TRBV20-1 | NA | CSARDSTEAFF | TGCAGTGCTAGAGACAGCACTGAAGCTTTCTTT
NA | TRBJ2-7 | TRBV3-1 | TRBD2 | CASSTSGAYEQYF | TGTGCCAGCAGCACTAGCGGGGCCTACGAGCAGTACTTC
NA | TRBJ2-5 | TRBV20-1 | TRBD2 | CSAAAGGAWETQYF | TGCAGTGCCGCTGCGGGGGGGGCTTGGGAGACCCAGTACTTC
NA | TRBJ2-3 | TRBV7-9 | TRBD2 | CASSASGSKQNTQYF | TGTGCCAGCAGCGCTAGCGGGTCGAAACAAAATACGCAGTATTTT
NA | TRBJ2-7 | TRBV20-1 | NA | CSAAMNEQYF | TGCAGTGCCGCCATGAACGAGCAGTACTTC
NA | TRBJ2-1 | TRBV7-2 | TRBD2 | CASTFPLAGEQFF | TGTGCCAGCACCTTCCCCCTAGCGGGAGAGCAGTTCTTC
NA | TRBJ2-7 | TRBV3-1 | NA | CASSQDGQSEQYF | TGTGCCAGCAGCCAAGATGGCCAGAGCGAGCAGTACTTC
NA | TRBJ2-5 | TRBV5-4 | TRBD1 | CASSLAGTGILRQETQYF | TGTGCCAGCAGCTTGGCCGGGACAGGGATCCTACGGCAAGAGACCCAGTACTTC
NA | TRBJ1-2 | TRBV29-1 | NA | CSVGGRGLPNYGYTF | TGCAGCGTTGGTGGGAGAGGGCTACCCAACTATGGCTACACCTTC
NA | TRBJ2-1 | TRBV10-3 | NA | CAISETGINEQFF | TGTGCCATCAGTGAGACGGGCATTAATGAGCAGTTCTTC
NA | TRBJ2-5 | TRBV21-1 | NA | CASSKAMRGRWETQYF | TGTGCCAGCAGCAAAGCGATGAGGGGACGGTGGGAGACCCAGTACTTC